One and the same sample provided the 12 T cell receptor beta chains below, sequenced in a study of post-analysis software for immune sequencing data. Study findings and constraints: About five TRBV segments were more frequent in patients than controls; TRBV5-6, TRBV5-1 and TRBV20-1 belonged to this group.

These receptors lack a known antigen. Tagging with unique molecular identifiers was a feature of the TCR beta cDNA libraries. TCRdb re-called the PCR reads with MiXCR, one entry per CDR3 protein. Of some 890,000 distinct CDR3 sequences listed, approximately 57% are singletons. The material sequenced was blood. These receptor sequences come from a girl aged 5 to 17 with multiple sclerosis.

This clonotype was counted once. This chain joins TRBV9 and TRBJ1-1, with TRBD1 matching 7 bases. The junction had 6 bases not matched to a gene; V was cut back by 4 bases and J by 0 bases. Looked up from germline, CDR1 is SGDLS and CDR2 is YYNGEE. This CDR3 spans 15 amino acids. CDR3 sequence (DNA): TGTGCCAGCAGCCCAGACAGGGAGATGAACACTGAAGCTTTCTTT. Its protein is CASSPDREMNTEAFF. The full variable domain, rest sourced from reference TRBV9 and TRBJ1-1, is DSGVTQTPKHLITATGQRVTLRCSPRSGDLSVYWYQQSLDQGLQFLIQYYNGEERAKGNILERFSAQQFPDLHSELNLSSLELGDSALYFCASSPDREMNTEAFFGQGTRLTVV.

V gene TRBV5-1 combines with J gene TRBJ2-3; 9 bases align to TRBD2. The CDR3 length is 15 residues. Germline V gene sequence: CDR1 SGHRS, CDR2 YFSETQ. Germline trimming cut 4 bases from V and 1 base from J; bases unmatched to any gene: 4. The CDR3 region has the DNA TGCGCCAGCAGCACCTTAGCGGGGGGCACAGATACGCAGTATTTT. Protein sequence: CASSTLAGGTDTQYF.

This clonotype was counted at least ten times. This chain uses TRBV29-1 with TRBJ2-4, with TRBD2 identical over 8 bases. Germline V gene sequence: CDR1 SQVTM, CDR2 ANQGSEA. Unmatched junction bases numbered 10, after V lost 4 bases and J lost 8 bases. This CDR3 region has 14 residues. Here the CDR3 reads CSVGTSRSRDIQYF. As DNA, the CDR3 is TGCAGCGTTGGGACTAGCCGGAGTCGGGACATTCAGTACTTC.

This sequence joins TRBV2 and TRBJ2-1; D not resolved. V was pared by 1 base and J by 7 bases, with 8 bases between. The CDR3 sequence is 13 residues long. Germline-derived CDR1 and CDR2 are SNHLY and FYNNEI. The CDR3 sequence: CASSEGVENEQFF. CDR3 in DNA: TGTGCCAGCAGTGAAGGGGTGGAGAATGAGCAGTTCTTC.

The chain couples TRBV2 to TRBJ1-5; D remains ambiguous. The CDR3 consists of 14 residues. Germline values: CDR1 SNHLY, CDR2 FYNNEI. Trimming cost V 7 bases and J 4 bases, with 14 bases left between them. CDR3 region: CASKTEVGNQPQHF. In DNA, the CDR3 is TGTGCCAGCAAAACAGAGGTGGGGAATCAGCCCCAGCATTTT.

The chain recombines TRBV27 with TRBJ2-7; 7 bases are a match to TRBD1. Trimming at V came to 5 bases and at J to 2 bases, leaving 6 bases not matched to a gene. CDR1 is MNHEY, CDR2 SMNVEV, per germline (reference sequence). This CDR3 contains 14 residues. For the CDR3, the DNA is TGTGCCAGCAGTACCCAGACAGGGCCCTACGAGCAGTACTTC. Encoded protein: CASSTQTGPYEQYF.

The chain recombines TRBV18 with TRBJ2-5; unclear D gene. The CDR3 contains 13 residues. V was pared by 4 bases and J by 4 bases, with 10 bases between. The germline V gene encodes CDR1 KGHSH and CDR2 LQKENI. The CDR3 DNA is TGTGCCAGCTCACGGCGGCAGCCAGAGACCCAGTACTTC. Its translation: CASSRRQPETQYF.

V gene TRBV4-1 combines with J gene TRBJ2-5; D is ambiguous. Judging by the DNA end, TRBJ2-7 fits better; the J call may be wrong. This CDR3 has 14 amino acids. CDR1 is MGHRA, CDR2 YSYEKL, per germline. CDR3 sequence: CASSQQEASYEQYF. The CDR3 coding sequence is TGCGCCAGCAGCCAGCAGGAAGCCTCCTACGAGCAGTACTTC.

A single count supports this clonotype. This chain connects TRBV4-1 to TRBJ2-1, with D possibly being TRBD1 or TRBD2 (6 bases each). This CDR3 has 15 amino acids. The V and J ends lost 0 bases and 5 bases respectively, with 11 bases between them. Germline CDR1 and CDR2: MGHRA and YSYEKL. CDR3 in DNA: TGCGCCAGCAGCCAAGAAGGGGGGTCCAACAATGAGCAGTTCTTC. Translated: CASSQEGGSNNEQFF.

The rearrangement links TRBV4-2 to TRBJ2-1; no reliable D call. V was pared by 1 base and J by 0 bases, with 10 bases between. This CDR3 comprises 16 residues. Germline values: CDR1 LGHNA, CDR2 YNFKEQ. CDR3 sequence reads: CASSQAPWSSYNEQFF. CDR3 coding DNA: TGTGCCAGCAGCCAAGCTCCTTGGAGCTCCTACAATGAGCAGTTCTTC.

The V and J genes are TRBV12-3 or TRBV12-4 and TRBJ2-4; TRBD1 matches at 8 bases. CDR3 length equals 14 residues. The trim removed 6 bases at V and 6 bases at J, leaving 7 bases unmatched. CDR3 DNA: TGTGCCAGCAGCCCGACAGGGGCGAGAAACATTCAGTACTTC. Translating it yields CASSPTGARNIQYF.

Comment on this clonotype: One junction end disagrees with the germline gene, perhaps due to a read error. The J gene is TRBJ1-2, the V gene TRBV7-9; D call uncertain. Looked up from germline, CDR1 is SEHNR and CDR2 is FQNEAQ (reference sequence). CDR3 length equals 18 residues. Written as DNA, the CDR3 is TGTGCCAGCAGCTTAGAGCAACCAACACCCCAACATAACTATGGCTGCACCTTC. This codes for CASSLEQPTPQHNYGCTF.